Listed here is a single TCR beta chain. V was trimmed by 3 bases and J by 4 bases, leaving 16 bases between them. Per germline, CDR1 MDHEN and CDR2 SYDVKM. CDR3 size: 16 residues. The record originates from a study of blood T cell repertoires in COVID-19. Sequenced by immunoSEQ multiplex PCR; TCRdb stores in-frame clones only, minus some. The data hold about 220,000 clones, with almost 90% observed a single time. The receptor comes from a woman between 50 and 59 years old with acute COVID-19. The V and J genes are TRBV28 and TRBJ1-5; D possibly corresponds to TRBD1 (6 bases). The sample consisted of PBMCs or T cells enriched from blood (not recorded which). CDR3 region: CASSFDLRQANQPQHF. As DNA, the CDR3 is TGTGCCAGCAGTTTTGACCTCAGACAGGCAAATCAGCCCCAGCATTTT.